This is a list of T cell receptor beta chains from one sample in a study of cytomegalovirus exposure and HLA in healthy donors. Measured with immunoSEQ multiplex PCR; TCRdb has only the in-frame clones, and not every one. The data contain more than 60,000 clones, about 80% of them singletons. Sequences were obtained from PBMCs. Receptors were obtained from a man aged 18 to 30 in good health and CMV-seronegative. Both conserved end residues are part of each CDR3. D genes are given only for firm matches. The size of a clone is reported for some rows only, either as once, few or many, or as a class for expanded clones.

TRBV11-2	-	TRBD1	TRBJ2-3	CASSPDRGADTQYF	TGTGCCAGCAGCCCGGACAGGGGGGCAGATACGCAGTATTTT
TRBV28	-	-	TRBJ1-5	CASREGGGNQPQHF	TGTGCCAGCAGAGAGGGTGGTGGCAATCAGCCCCAGCATTTT
TRBV5-6	-	-	TRBJ1-1	CASSRMSRTVKEAFF	TGTGCCAGCAGCCGGATGTCCCGGACAGTAAAAGAAGCTTTCTTT
TRBV19	-	-	TRBJ1-5	CASSIDRGSHQPQHF	TGTGCCAGTAGTATAGATCGGGGGTCCCATCAGCCCCAGCATTTT
TRBV13	-	TRBD1	TRBJ1-4	CASSLTGASNEKLFF	TGTGCCAGCAGCCTAACAGGGGCCTCTAATGAAAAACTGTTTTTT
TRBV5-4	-	TRBD1	TRBJ1-2	CASSLGQGPQNYGYTF	TGTGCCAGCAGCTTGGGACAGGGCCCCCAAAACTATGGCTACACCTTC
TRBV9	once	-	TRBJ2-5	CASSVEGVETQYF	TGTGCCAGCAGCGTCGAGGGGGTGGAGACCCAGTACTTC
TRBV4-2	-	TRBD2	TRBJ2-3	CASSQESQRGGTDTQYF	TGTGCCAGCAGCCAAGAATCCCAGCGGGGGGGCACAGATACGCAGTATTTT
TRBV19	-	-	TRBJ2-3	CASSPGLGTDTQYF	TGTGCCAGTAGCCCAGGGTTGGGGACAGATACGCAGTATTTT
TRBV7-9	-	-	TRBJ1-1	CASSFGQVVNTEAFF	TGTGCCAGCAGCTTTGGCCAGGTGGTGAACACTGAAGCTTTCTTT
TRBV7-2	-	TRBD1	TRBJ2-7	CASSRQHGQGAYEQYF	TGTGCCAGCAGCCGCCAACACGGACAGGGGGCTTACGAGCAGTACTTC
TRBV5-1	-	-	TRBJ1-2	CASSKEGSMGYPF	TGCGCCAGCAGCAAGGAGGGCAGCATGGGCTACCCCTTC
TRBV7-2	-	-	TRBJ1-2	CASSLVGRGYGYTF	TGTGCCAGCAGCTTAGTAGGCAGGGGCTATGGCTACACCTTC
TRBV19	-	TRBD1	TRBJ2-7	CASSQGQVNYEQYF	TGTGCCAGTAGCCAGGGACAGGTCAACTACGAGCAGTACTTC
TRBV5-6	few	-	TRBJ2-2	CASSLTDTGELFF	TGTGCCAGCAGCTTAACGGACACCGGGGAGCTGTTTTTT
TRBV2	-	TRBD1	TRBJ2-3	CASSGLGTGVSDTQYF	TGTGCCAGCAGTGGCTTAGGGACAGGGGTCTCAGATACGCAGTATTTT
TRBV6-6	medium-sized	-	TRBJ1-3	CATTSWEGNTIYF	TGTGCCACCACGTCTTGGGAGGGAAACACCATATATTTT
TRBV23-1	-	-	TRBJ2-7	CASIPEVRVWFYEQYF	TGCGCCAGCATACCGGAGGTGAGGGTCTGGTTCTACGAGCAGTACTTC
TRBV28	-	TRBD2	TRBJ2-5	CASSFGTAGGEETQYF	TGTGCCAGCAGTTTCGGGACGGCGGGGGGCGAAGAGACCCAGTACTTC
TRBV10-2	-	TRBD2	TRBJ2-1	CASSLLAGSYNEQFF	TGCGCCAGCAGCCTACTAGCGGGCTCCTACAATGAGCAGTTCTTC
TRBV7-2	-	TRBD2	TRBJ2-1	CASSLAAGGYNEQFF	TGTGCCAGCAGCTTAGCGGCGGGGGGCTACAATGAGCAGTTCTTC
TRBV15	few	-	TRBJ1-2	CATSRDLQNYGYTF	TGTGCCACCAGCAGAGATTTGCAGAACTATGGCTACACCTTC
TRBV19	few	TRBD1	TRBJ2-2	CASSRGQGANTGELFF	TGTGCCAGTAGTAGGGGACAGGGGGCGAACACCGGGGAGCTGTTTTTT
TRBV4-1	-	TRBD1	TRBJ2-7	CASSHPQGTVTYEQYF	TGCGCCAGCAGCCACCCACAGGGGACGGTAACCTACGAGCAGTACTTC
TRBV15	-	-	TRBJ2-1	CATSSGFRVNEQFF	TGTGCCACCAGCAGCGGGTTCAGGGTCAATGAGCAGTTCTTC
TRBV25-1	few	TRBD1	TRBJ1-2	CASSQRQGGPDGYTF	TGTGCCAGCAGTCAACGACAGGGAGGACCGGATGGCTACACCTTC
TRBV27	-	-	TRBJ2-2	CASRVGRNTGELFF	TGTGCCAGCAGAGTGGGGAGGAACACCGGGGAGCTGTTTTTT
TRBV2	-	-	TRBJ2-7	CASIPLEGLSYEQYF	TGTGCCAGCATCCCTCTCGAGGGACTCTCCTACGAGCAGTACTTC
TRBV5-1	-	-	TRBJ1-3	CASSLDRDGGNTIYF	TGCGCCAGCAGCTTGGACAGGGATGGTGGAAACACCATATATTTT
TRBV5-1	once	TRBD1	TRBJ2-5	CASSLVAGGARERQETQYF	TGCGCCAGCAGCTTGGTAGCAGGGGGAGCCAGGGAGAGGCAAGAGACCCAGTACTTC
TRBV7-9	-	-	TRBJ2-3	CASSVEGVFTDTQYF	TGTGCCAGCAGCGTAGAGGGGGTCTTCACAGATACGCAGTATTTT
TRBV5-1	few	TRBD1	TRBJ2-2	CASADRGGIGELFF	TGCGCCAGTGCCGACAGGGGGGGCATCGGGGAGCTGTTTTTT
TRBV18	-	TRBD2	TRBJ2-5	CASSPPPGAGGETQYF	TGTGCCAGCTCACCACCGCCCGGAGCGGGGGGGGAGACCCAGTACTTC
TRBV7-9	-	-	TRBJ2-1	CASSLGSANNEQFF	TGTGCCAGCAGCTTAGGTTCCGCTAACAATGAGCAGTTCTTC
TRBV5-1	-	TRBD2	TRBJ2-3	CASSLGLAGRTQYF	TGCGCCAGCAGCTTGGGGCTAGCGGGGCGTACGCAGTATTTT
TRBV7-2	few	-	TRBJ1-2	CASSPGVEGYTF	TGTGCCAGCAGCCCAGGGGTAGAAGGCTACACCTTC
TRBV5-1	-	TRBD2	TRBJ2-7	CASSSSLRGTYEQYF	TGCGCCAGCAGCTCCAGCCTGCGGGGGACGTACGAGCAGTACTTC
TRBV19	-	TRBD1	TRBJ1-5	CASSMGDRDQPQHF	TGTGCCAGTAGTATGGGTGACAGGGACCAGCCCCAGCATTTT
TRBV11-2	few	TRBD2	TRBJ2-2	CATRGEAGELFF	TGTGCCACCCGGGGGGAGGCCGGGGAGCTGTTTTTT
TRBV4-1	-	TRBD1	TRBJ1-4	CASRITGTANEKLFF	TGCGCCAGCAGGATTACCGGGACAGCGAATGAAAAACTGTTTTTT
TRBV30	few	TRBD1	TRBJ2-7	CAWSPGQGAQEQYF	TGTGCCTGGAGCCCCGGACAGGGGGCTCAGGAGCAGTACTTC
TRBV20-1	-	-	TRBJ1-2	CSARDLGF	TGCAGTGCTAGAGATCTCGGCTTC
TRBV14	-	-	TRBJ2-6	CASSQDRGPGANVLTF	TGTGCCAGCAGCCAAGACAGGGGCCCTGGGGCCAACGTCCTGACTTTC
TRBV14	-	TRBD1	TRBJ1-1	CASSLWTGGIAEAFF	TGTGCCAGCAGCCTCTGGACAGGGGGTATCGCTGAAGCTTTCTTT
TRBV4-1	-	-	TRBJ1-1	CASSQDPGLQNTEAFF	TGCGCCAGCAGCCAAGACCCGGGACTTCAGAACACTGAAGCTTTCTTT